This T cell receptor beta chain originates from a study of cytomegalovirus exposure and HLA in healthy donors. Study-wide findings and caveats: In all likelihood, a cluster of highly shared sequence variants was a sequencing artifact.

The study ran its PCR with 60 Vbeta and 13 Jbeta primers. TCRdb's table, derived via immunoSEQ multiplex PCR, lists solely in-frame clones and lacks some. The repertoire has more than 110,000 clones, 70% to 80% of them found once; the top ten carry 4.5% to 6%. These donors counted as nominally healthy when sampled, but unrecorded immune exposures were likely. Notes on this clone: Antigen specificity is unknown.

This CDR3 region has 17 residues. Germline V gene sequence: CDR1 SQVTM, CDR2 ANQGSEA. V lost 5 bases to trimming and J lost 3 bases; unmatched junction nucleotides: 18. The sequencing sample was made of PBMCs. The receptor was isolated from a woman aged 50 to 60 in good health and CMV-seronegative. V and J are TRBV29-1 and TRBJ2-7; TRBD1 matches 8 bases. This chain's CDR3 is CSVSGVRGGQGFYEQYF. The CDR3 nucleotides are TGCAGCGTTTCCGGGGTGAGGGGTGGACAGGGATTCTACGAGCAGTACTTC.